The 20 T cell receptor beta chains below all came from one sample that was sequenced in a study of CD8 T cells in Susac syndrome. An amount of RNA that ranged from about 0.45 to 1 ug was reverse transcribed with random hexamers. TCRdb passed the immunoSEQ multiplex PCR reads through MiXCR, listing each CDR3 protein once. The table records hundreds of thousands of distinct CDR3 sequences, 85% of them present only once. Sequences were obtained from CD8+ T cells from PBMCs. Receptor source: a human donor with multiple sclerosis.

The rearrangement links TRBV20-1 to TRBJ2-1, with D possibly TRBD1 on 6 matching bases. Trimming removed 3 bases at V and 8 bases at J, with 8 bases between. This CDR3 has 11 amino acids. Germline CDR1 DFQATT, CDR2 SNEGSKA (reference sequence). The CDR3 protein is CSARGAYEQFF. The DNA of the CDR3 is TGCAGTGCTAGGGGGGCGTATGAGCAGTTCTTC.

The V and J genes are TRBV12-3 or TRBV12-4 and TRBJ2-1, with D perhaps matching TRBD2 (6 bases). Between the trimmed V and J ends, which lost 6 bases and 6 bases, there was a span of 18 bases. There are 15 residues in the CDR3. CDR3 residues: CASSWDSVSVNEQFF. CDR3 in DNA: TGTGCCAGCAGCTGGGACTCCGTAAGTGTCAATGAGCAGTTCTTC.

The gene calls are TRBV7-8 and TRBJ1-2; the D gene is possibly TRBD1 (5 bases). Trimming took off 1 base at V and 1 base at J, with 19 bases between the two ends. Germline-derived CDR1 and CDR2 are SGHVS and FQNEAQ. The CDR3 has 18 amino acids. The CDR3 reads CASSLGPLDREINYGYTF. DNA for the CDR3: TGTGCCAGCAGCTTAGGGCCCCTCGACAGAGAGATTAACTATGGCTACACCTTC.

This chain links TRBV11-2 with TRBJ1-6; 8 bases are shared with TRBD1. This CDR3 is 16 amino acids long. Trimming removed 5 bases from V and 5 bases from J; junction bases left unmatched: 8. Germline V gene sequence: CDR1 SGHAT, CDR2 FQNNGV. CDR3 nucleotides: TGTGCCAGCAGCCGTTGGGACAGGAGAGATAATTCACCCCTCCACTTT. Protein product: CASSRWDRRDNSPLHF.

CDR3 DNA: TGCGCCAGCAGCCCCTTACCCAGGGGTAACGACGAGCAGTACTTC. Encoded protein: CASSPLPRGNDEQYF. V gene TRBV4-1 combines with J gene TRBJ2-7; a possible D gene is TRBD1 (6 bases). The ends were cut back, 4 bases at V and 5 bases at J, with 18 bases in the middle. The CDR3 consists of 15 residues. Germline lookup yields CDR1 MGHRA and CDR2 YSYEKL.

This chain joins TRBV12-3 or TRBV12-4 and TRBJ2-5; D unclear. The CDR3 runs 14 residues. Trimming took off 1 base at V and 1 base at J, with 7 bases between the two ends. The CDR3 bases are TGTGCCAGCAGTTTAGTACAGTTCCAAGAGACCCAGTACTTC. It is translated as CASSLVQFQETQYF.

This chain joins TRBV6-5 and TRBJ1-2, with D possibly matching TRBD1 (6 bases). CDR3 length: 15 residues. CDR1 and CDR2 (germline): MNHEY, SVGAGI. The V end lost 2 bases, the J end lost 2 bases, and 12 bases lay between the germline ends. CDR3 sequence (DNA): TGTGCCAGCAGTTACCCCTACAGGGAGAACTATGGCTACACCTTC. Amino acids: CASSYPYRENYGYTF.

The rearrangement joins TRBV24-1 to TRBJ2-2; no clear D gene. The CDR3 extends over 12 amino acids. V lost 1 base and J 7 bases, leaving 3 bases between the germline ends. The germline CDR1 and CDR2 sequences are KGHDR and SFDVKD. The CDR3 sequence is CATSDFLGELFF. The CDR3 DNA reads as TGTGCCACCAGTGATTTCCTCGGGGAGCTGTTTTTT.

The chain couples TRBV27 to TRBJ1-5; D is unclear. Germline V gene data show CDR1 as MNHEY and CDR2 as SMNVEV (reference sequence). V was clipped by 5 bases and J by 0 bases, with 11 bases between them. The length of the CDR3 is 15 residues. CDR3 protein: CASSITVYSNQPQHF. Written as DNA, the CDR3 is TGTGCCAGCAGTATCACAGTATATAGCAATCAGCCCCAGCATTTT.

The V call is TRBV6-5, the J call TRBJ2-1, with D perhaps TRBD1 or TRBD2 (6 bases each). CDR1 and CDR2 (germline): MNHEY, SVGAGI. Trimming shortened V by 1 base and J by 1 base, and 17 bases separated the two germline ends. The CDR3 contains 18 residues. The CDR3 protein is CASSYFIPGATSYNEQFF. The CDR3 bases are TGTGCCAGCAGTTACTTTATCCCGGGGGCTACATCCTACAATGAGCAGTTCTTC.

The CDR3 nucleotides read TGTGCCAGCAGGGACCCGACGGTCTACGAGCAGTACTTC. Protein product: CASRDPTVYEQYF. J is TRBJ2-7 and V is TRBV2; D unresolved. This CDR3 region has 13 residues. Germline V gives CDR1 SNHLY, CDR2 FYNNEI. V lost 6 bases to trimming and J lost 3 bases, with 12 bases between them.

The V gene is TRBV19, the J gene TRBJ1-6; 9 bases line up with TRBD1. The germline V gene has CDR1 LNHDA and CDR2 SQIVND (reference sequence). Germline trimming cut 5 bases from V and 9 bases from J; bases unmatched to any gene: 14. This CDR3 region has 17 residues. The CDR3 loop reads CASSAHTQGQGRSPLHF. The CDR3 DNA follows: TGTGCCAGTAGTGCCCATACCCAGGGACAGGGACGTTCACCCCTCCACTTT.

The chain carries TRBV28 and TRBJ1-1, with D possibly being TRBD1 (6 bases). This CDR3 contains 17 residues. Trimming pared 2 bases from V and 3 bases from J, leaving 19 bases between. Germline CDR1 is MDHEN and CDR2 is SYDVKM. CDR3 amino acids: CASSLGEDRSRYTEAFF. For the CDR3, the DNA is TGTGCCAGCAGTTTAGGCGAGGACAGAAGCCGCTACACTGAAGCTTTCTTT. Together with reference TRBV28 and TRBJ1-1, the CDR3 gives the full variable domain: DVKVTQSSRYLVKRTGEKVFLECVQDMDHENMFWYRQDPGLGLRLIYFSYDVKMKEKGDIPEGYSVSREKKERFSLILESASTNQTSMYLCASSLGEDRSRYTEAFFGQGTRLTVV.

This chain joins TRBV6-2 or TRBV6-3 and TRBJ1-1; D ambiguous. V shed 2 bases and J shed 4 bases, with 11 bases lying between them. The CDR3 loop spans 14 amino acids. Germline values: CDR1 MNHEY, CDR2 SVGEGT. The DNA of the CDR3 is TGTGCCAGCAGTTACACCGGCTGGGGCACTGAAGCTTTCTTT. The encoded protein is CASSYTGWGTEAFF.

This rearrangement joins TRBV20-1 to TRBJ2-3; possible D gene TRBD2, 5 bases. Germline-derived CDR1 and CDR2 are DFQATT and SNEGSKA (reference sequence). This CDR3 region has 12 residues. V gave up 4 bases and J gave up 4 bases, with 9 bases separating them. The DNA of the CDR3 is TGCAGTGCTAAAGGAGGCCCAGATACGCAGTATTTT. It codes for CSAKGGPDTQYF.

This sequence joins TRBV30 and TRBJ2-5, with 11 positions matching TRBD2. The CDR3 runs 14 residues. The junction had 8 bases not matched to a gene; V was cut back by 8 bases and J by 3 bases. Germline assignment: CDR1 GTSNPN and CDR2 SVGIG (reference sequence). CDR3 nucleotides: TGTGCCGGAAGACTAGCGGGGTTAGAAGAGACCCAGTACTTC. This gives the protein CAGRLAGLEETQYF.

The chain combines TRBV5-6 with TRBJ2-7, with D possibly matching TRBD1 (6 bases). Germline V gives CDR1 SGHDT, CDR2 YYEEEE. The CDR3 runs 16 residues. V was pared by 4 bases and J by 6 bases, with 23 bases between. CDR3 amino acids: CASSPKVGRGFGEQYF. As DNA, the CDR3 is TGTGCCAGCAGCCCTAAGGTCGGCAGGGGATTCGGCGAGCAGTACTTC.

The chain couples TRBV29-1 to TRBJ2-7, with unresolved D. The germline V gene has CDR1 SQVTM and CDR2 ANQGSEA. V shed 0 bases and J shed 0 bases, with 6 bases lying between them. The CDR3 contains 13 residues. This chain's CDR3 is CSVEDSTSYEQYF. The CDR3 DNA sequence: TGCAGCGTTGAAGATAGCACCTCCTACGAGCAGTACTTC.

This chain connects TRBV28 to TRBJ2-1, with 11 bases fitting TRBD2. CDR1 and CDR2 from the germline V gene are MDHEN and SYDVKM. The CDR3 consists of 15 residues. V trimming: 2 bases; J trimming: 8 bases; junction bases outside the gene matches: 5. CDR3 DNA sequence: TGTGCCAGCAGTTTAATAGCGGGGGGGTTGGATGAGCAGTTCTTC. Translating gives CASSLIAGGLDEQFF.

The V call is TRBV20-1, the J call TRBJ2-1, with TRBD2 matching over 7 bases. CDR1 DFQATT and CDR2 SNEGSKA come from the germline V gene (reference sequence). V was clipped by 3 bases and J by 0 bases; unmatched bases: 5. CDR3 length equals 15 residues. The DNA of the CDR3 is TGCAGTGCTAGTTCTAGCGGCAGCTCCTACAATGAGCAGTTCTTC. Protein: CSASSSGSSYNEQFF.